Sequencing of this T cell receptor (beta chain) was carried out in a study of T cell changes during pregnancy in multiple sclerosis. Trimming at V came to 5 bases and at J to 10 bases, leaving 4 bases not matched to a gene. The length of the CDR3 is 13 residues. Germline-derived CDR1 and CDR2 are SGHNT and YYREEE (reference sequence). Sequenced by immunoSEQ multiplex PCR; TCRdb stores in-frame clones only, minus some. Here the sample spans 50,000 to 80,000 clones, roughly 90% being singletons. The starting material was CD8+ T cells from peripheral blood mononuclear cells, obtained before pregnancy. This receptor was taken from a female donor with multiple sclerosis, enrolled in a pregnancy study. The J gene is TRBJ1-6, the V gene TRBV5-4; 9 bases agree with TRBD1. CDR3 loop: CASSLDRGSPLHF. In DNA, the CDR3 is TGTGCCAGCAGTCTAGACAGGGGGTCACCCCTCCACTTT.